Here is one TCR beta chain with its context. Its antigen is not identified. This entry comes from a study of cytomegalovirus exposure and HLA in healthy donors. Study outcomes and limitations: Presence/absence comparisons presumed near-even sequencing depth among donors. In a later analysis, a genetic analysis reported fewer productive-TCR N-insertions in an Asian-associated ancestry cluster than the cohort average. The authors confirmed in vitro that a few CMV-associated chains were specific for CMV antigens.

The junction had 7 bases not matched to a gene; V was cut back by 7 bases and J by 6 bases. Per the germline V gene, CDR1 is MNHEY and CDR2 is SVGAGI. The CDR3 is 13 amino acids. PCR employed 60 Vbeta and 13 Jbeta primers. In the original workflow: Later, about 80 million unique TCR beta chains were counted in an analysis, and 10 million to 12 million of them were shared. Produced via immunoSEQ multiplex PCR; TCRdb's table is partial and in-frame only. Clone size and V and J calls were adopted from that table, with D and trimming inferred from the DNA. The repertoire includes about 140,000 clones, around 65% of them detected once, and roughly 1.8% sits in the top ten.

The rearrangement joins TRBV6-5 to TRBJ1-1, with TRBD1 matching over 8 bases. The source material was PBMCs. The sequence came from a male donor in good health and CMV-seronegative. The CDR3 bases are TGTGCCAGCACCGTACAGGGGGTCGCTGAAGCTTTCTTT. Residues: CASTVQGVAEAFF.